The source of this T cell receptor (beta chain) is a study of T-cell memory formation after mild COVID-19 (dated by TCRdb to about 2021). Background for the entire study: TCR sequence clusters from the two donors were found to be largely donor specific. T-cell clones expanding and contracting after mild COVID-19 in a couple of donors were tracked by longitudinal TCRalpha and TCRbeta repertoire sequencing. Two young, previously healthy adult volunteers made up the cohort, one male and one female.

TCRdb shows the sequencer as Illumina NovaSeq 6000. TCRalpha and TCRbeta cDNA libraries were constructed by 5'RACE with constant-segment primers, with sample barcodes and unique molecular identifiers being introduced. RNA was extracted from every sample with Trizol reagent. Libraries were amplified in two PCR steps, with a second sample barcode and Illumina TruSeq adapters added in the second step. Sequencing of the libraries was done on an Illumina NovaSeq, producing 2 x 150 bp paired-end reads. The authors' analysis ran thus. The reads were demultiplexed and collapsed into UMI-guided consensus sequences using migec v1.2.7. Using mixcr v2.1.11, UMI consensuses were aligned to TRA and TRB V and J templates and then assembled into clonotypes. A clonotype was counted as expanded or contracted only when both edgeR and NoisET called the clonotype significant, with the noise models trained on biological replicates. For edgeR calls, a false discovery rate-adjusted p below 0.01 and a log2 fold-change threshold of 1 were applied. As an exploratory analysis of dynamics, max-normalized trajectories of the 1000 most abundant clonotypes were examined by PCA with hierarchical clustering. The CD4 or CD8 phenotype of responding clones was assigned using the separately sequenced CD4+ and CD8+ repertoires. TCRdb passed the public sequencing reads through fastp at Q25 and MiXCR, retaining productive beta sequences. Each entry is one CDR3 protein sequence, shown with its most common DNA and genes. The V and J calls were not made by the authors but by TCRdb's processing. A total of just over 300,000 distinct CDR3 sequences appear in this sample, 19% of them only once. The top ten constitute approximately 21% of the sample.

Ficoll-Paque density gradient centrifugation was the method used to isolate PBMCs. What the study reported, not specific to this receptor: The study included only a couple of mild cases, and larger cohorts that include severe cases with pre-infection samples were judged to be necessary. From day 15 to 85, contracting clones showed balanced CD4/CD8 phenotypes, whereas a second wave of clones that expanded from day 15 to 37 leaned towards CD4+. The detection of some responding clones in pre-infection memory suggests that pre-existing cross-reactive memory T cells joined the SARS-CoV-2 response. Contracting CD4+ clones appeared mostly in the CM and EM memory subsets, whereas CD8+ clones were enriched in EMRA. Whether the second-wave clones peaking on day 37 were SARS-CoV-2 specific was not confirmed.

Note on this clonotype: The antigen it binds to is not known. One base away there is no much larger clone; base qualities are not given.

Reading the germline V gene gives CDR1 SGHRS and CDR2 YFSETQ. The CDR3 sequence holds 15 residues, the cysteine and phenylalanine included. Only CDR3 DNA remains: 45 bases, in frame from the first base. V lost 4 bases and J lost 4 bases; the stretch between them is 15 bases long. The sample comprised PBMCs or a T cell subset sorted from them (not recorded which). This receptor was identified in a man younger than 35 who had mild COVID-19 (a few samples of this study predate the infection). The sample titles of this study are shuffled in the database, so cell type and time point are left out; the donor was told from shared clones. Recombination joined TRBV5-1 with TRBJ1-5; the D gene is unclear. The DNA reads TGCGCCAGCAGCCCGTTCCCCTGGTCGAATCAGCCCCAGCATTTT. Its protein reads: CASSPFPWSNQPQHF.